This TCR beta chain was observed in a study of control samples from healthy donors and cancer patients. Libraries were prepared by immunoSEQ multiplex PCR; TCRdb keeps only in-frame clonotypes and omits some of them. The sample consists of 78,000 or so clones, roughly 80% of them appearing once. CDR3 length equals 15 residues. V lost 2 bases, J lost 1 base, and 11 bases lay in between. Germline V gene data show CDR1 as MNHEY and CDR2 as SVGAGI. This chain uses TRBV6-5 with TRBJ1-1; weak D call: TRBD1 (6 bases). The sample consisted of blood. This TCR came from a man in his fifties in good health. The CDR3 protein is CASSYAPQGNTEAFF. CDR3 coding DNA: TGTGCCAGCAGTTACGCCCCACAGGGGAACACTGAAGCTTTCTTT.